One sample yielded the 5 T cell receptor beta chains listed below, sequenced in a study of Tregs in tolerant kidney transplant recipients. Using immunoSEQ multiplex PCR, the repertoire was profiled, and TCRdb retains in-frame clones only, with some absent. This repertoire includes roughly 990 clones. Recipients received nonmyeloablative bone marrow transplants from related graft donors, with transient mixed chimerism. The sequences come from CD4+ T cells from blood (PBMCs), collected roughly 14 months after the transplant. These receptors were collected from a human patient who received a combined kidney and bone marrow transplant. Some T cells may have come from the graft donor.

This clone ranks as medium-sized in terms of frequency. The CDR3 goes on 3 residues after the read ends, and that part is filled in from the germline J gene. The rearrangement links TRBV27 to TRBJ2-2, with no clear D. The germline V and J ends were trimmed by 4 bases and 6 bases, with 6 bases remaining between them. Germline CDR1 is MNHEY and CDR2 is SMNVEV (reference sequence). CDR3 length equals 12 residues. The chain's CDR3 is CASSSFPGELFF. The sequenced CDR3 bases are TGTGCCAGCAGTTCTTTCCCCGGGGAG.

Points on this clone: The sequenced fragment ends 3 residues before the CDR3 boundary, so the rest is inferred from the germline J gene. This chain uses TRBV7-6 with TRBJ2-1; 8 bases fit TRBD2. V lost 1 base, J lost 4 bases, and 3 bases stayed unmatched. The length of the CDR3 is 15 residues. Looked up from germline, CDR1 is SGHVS and CDR2 is FNYEAQ. The CDR3 here is CASSLELAAYNEQFF. The part of the CDR3 DNA that was read is TGTGCCAGCAGCTTAGAACTAGCGGCATACAATGAG.

CDR3 sequence reads: CASSAQGGYEQYF. The sequenced CDR3 bases are TGTGCCAGTAGTGCACAGGGGGGATACGAG. The chain links TRBV19 to TRBJ2-7, with 8 positions matching TRBD1. The CDR3 end lies 3 residues beyond the end of the read and is filled in from the germline J gene. CDR1 LNHDA and CDR2 SQIVND come from the germline V gene (reference sequence). The V gene end was trimmed by 5 bases and the J gene end by 4 bases; junction bases not matched to a gene: 4. This CDR3 comprises 13 residues.

According to its frequency, this clone is medium-sized. The read gets to within 3 residues of the CDR3 end, and the germline J gene fills in the rest. J is TRBJ1-1 and V is TRBV5-1, with TRBD1 matching over 7 bases. V lost 3 bases to trimming and J lost 7 bases; unmatched junction nucleotides: 6. In germline, CDR1 is SGHRS, CDR2 YFSETQ. The CDR3 contains 13 residues. CDR3 sequence: CASSWTTGVEAFF. The covered CDR3 bases are TGCGCCAGCAGCTGGACTACAGGGGTTGAA.

Note on this clone: The observed sequence ends 3 residues before the CDR3 terminus, with the missing tail filled in from the germline J gene. The genes are TRBV2 and TRBJ2-5; TRBD1 matches 10 bases. The CDR3 has 16 amino acids. Germline assignment: CDR1 SNHLY and CDR2 FYNNEI. The junction had 12 bases not matched to a gene; V was cut back by 6 bases and J by 5 bases. The CDR3 loop is CASSDGGTGATETQYF. The CDR3 DNA, read in part, is TGTGCCAGCAGCGACGGCGGGACAGGGGCGACGGAGACC.